Following are 18 T cell receptor beta chains from one sample sequenced in a study of blood T cell repertoires in COVID-19. Assay used: immunoSEQ multiplex PCR; TCRdb lists only in-frame clones, some missing. The sample shows some 210,000 clones, about four fifths of them seen only once. Sequenced material: peripheral blood. These receptors were taken from a woman aged 50 to 60 with active or convalescent COVID-19.

The rearrangement joins TRBV6-5 to TRBJ1-1; maybe TRBD1 (5 bases). V lost 4 bases and J 0 bases, leaving 15 bases between the germline ends. Germline V lookup: CDR1 MNHEY, CDR2 SVGAGI. CDR3 length equals 16 residues. CDR3 loop: CASSSRPGPLNTEAFF. The CDR3 nucleotides are TGTGCCAGCAGTTCTCGGCCAGGGCCACTGAACACTGAAGCTTTCTTT.

CDR3 protein: CASSLGQGRGYTF. The DNA for the CDR3 is TGTGCCAGCAGCTTAGGACAGGGGAGAGGCTACACCTTC. J is TRBJ1-2 and V is TRBV11-2; TRBD1 matches at 8 bases. The CDR3 is made up of 13 amino acids. From germline, CDR1 is SGHAT and CDR2 FQNNGV. The ends lost 1 base at V and 8 bases at J; junction bases unmatched: 3.

V usage is TRBV7-9 and J usage is TRBJ1-1; D is unclear. The CDR3 loop spans 14 amino acids. Germline-derived CDR1 and CDR2 are SEHNR and FQNEAQ (reference sequence). The V end lost 5 bases, the J end lost 6 bases, and 16 bases lay between the germline ends. The CDR3 here is CASSNWRGIAEAFF. CDR3 DNA: TGTGCCAGCAGCAACTGGCGCGGGATCGCTGAAGCTTTCTTT.

This clone came up once. V is TRBV5-4 and J is TRBJ2-3, with TRBD2 as a possible D gene (5 bases). The CDR3 length is 13 residues. Germline CDR1 is SGHNT and CDR2 is YYREEE (reference sequence). V was trimmed by 3 bases and J by 4 bases, leaving 9 bases between them. CDR3 loop: CASSYAGADTQYF. In DNA form, the CDR3 reads TGTGCCAGCAGCTATGCCGGGGCAGATACGCAGTATTTT.

The chain links TRBV7-7 to TRBJ2-2; TRBD2 matches 8 bases. The CDR3 length is 16 residues. Trimming took 1 base from V and 5 from J; bases not matched to a gene: 6. Per the germline V gene, CDR1 is SSHAT and CDR2 is FNYEAQ (reference sequence). The CDR3 sequence: CASSLGGGPGTGELFF. The CDR3, as DNA: TGTGCCAGCAGCTTAGGCGGGGGGCCGGGAACCGGGGAGCTGTTTTTT.

V gene TRBV27 combines with J gene TRBJ2-7, with D tentatively TRBD1 (6 bases). This CDR3 comprises 13 residues. The V end was cut by 6 bases, the J end by 3 bases, with 12 bases between. Germline loops: CDR1 MNHEY, CDR2 SMNVEV (reference sequence). CDR3 sequence reads: CASRPGHHYEQYV. In DNA, the CDR3 is TGTGCCAGCAGACCGGGACACCACTACGAGCAGTACGTC.

This clone appeared a few times. The genes are TRBV18 and TRBJ1-6; TRBD1 agrees at 10 bases. Germline V gene lookup returns CDR1 KGHSH and CDR2 LQKENI. V lost 3 bases to trimming and J lost 10 bases; unmatched junction nucleotides: 3. The CDR3 has 14 amino acids. The CDR3 nucleotides are TGTGCCAGCTCACCCGGGACAGGGGCCTCACCCCTCCACTTT. Residues: CASSPGTGASPLHF.

This chain joins TRBV7-3 and TRBJ2-3, with 7 bases aligning to TRBD2. Trimming cost V 4 bases and J 8 bases; bases outside gene matches: 3. Germline V gene sequence: CDR1 SGHTA, CDR2 FQGTGA. The CDR3 spans 12 residues. For the CDR3, the DNA is TGTGCCAGCAGCTCCCCGGGGGGTACGCAGTATTTT. The encoded protein is CASSSPGGTQYF.

This sequence joins TRBV7-8 and TRBJ2-1, with D possibly matching TRBD1 (6 bases). This CDR3 is built from 15 residues. Germline V CDR1 and CDR2: SGHVS, FQNEAQ. V was shortened by 5 bases and J by 4 bases, with 15 bases between the two germline ends. The CDR3 DNA sequence: TGTGCCAGCAGCCTAGACAGGATCGGTTACAATGAGCAGTTCTTC. Encoded protein: CASSLDRIGYNEQFF.

V is TRBV6-5 and J is TRBJ2-5, with TRBD2 matching over 8 bases. V was clipped by 6 bases and J by 1 base; unmatched bases: 7. CDR3 length equals 15 residues. Germline V gene lookup returns CDR1 MNHEY and CDR2 SVGAGI. CDR3 sequence reads: CASRFSGTLQETQYF. Here the CDR3 DNA reads TGTGCCAGCAGATTTAGCGGGACGCTCCAAGAGACCCAGTACTTC.

The rearrangement uses TRBV15 and TRBJ1-2; 12 bases are a match to TRBD1. This CDR3 spans 16 amino acids. The V gene's germline CDR1 is LNHNV and CDR2 YYDKDF (reference sequence). V was pared by 1 base and J by 6 bases, with 6 bases of the junction left unmatched. CDR3 DNA: TGTGCCACCAGCAGAGGACGGGGGACAGGGGGCGATGGCTACACCTTC. Amino acid sequence: CATSRGRGTGGDGYTF.

The chain has TRBV6-5 and TRBJ2-2; maybe TRBD1 (6 bases). The CDR3 extends over 15 amino acids. Trimming shortened V by 9 bases and J by 3 bases, and 17 bases separated the two germline ends. Germline CDR1 and CDR2: MNHEY and SVGAGI. The CDR3: CASTDRTDHTGELFF. The CDR3, as DNA: TGTGCCAGTACCGACAGGACAGATCACACCGGGGAGCTGTTTTTT.

The CDR3 loop reads CASSLGQGLNQPQHF. The CDR3, as DNA: TGTGCCAGCAGCTTGGGTCAGGGCCTCAATCAGCCCCAGCATTTT. This rearrangement joins TRBV5-4 to TRBJ1-5, with a possible D match to TRBD1 (5 bases). The ends were cut back, 0 bases at V and 3 bases at J, with 10 bases in the middle. Germline CDR1 reads SGHNT; CDR2 reads YYREEE (reference sequence). This CDR3 comprises 15 residues.

This clone was picked up one time. The gene calls are TRBV5-5 and TRBJ2-3, with D unresolved. Germline assignment: CDR1 SGHKS and CDR2 YYEKEE (reference sequence). This CDR3 has 14 residues. The V and J ends lost 2 bases and 2 bases respectively, with 9 bases between them. The CDR3 protein is CASSFWRPTDTQYF. CDR3 DNA: TGTGCCAGCAGCTTCTGGAGACCCACAGATACGCAGTATTTT.

The rearrangement links TRBV5-4 to TRBJ2-1; TRBD2 might be the D (7 bases). Germline CDR1 SGHNT, CDR2 YYREEE (reference sequence). Trimming took 1 base from V and 4 from J, leaving 15 bases between them. This CDR3 spans 16 amino acids. As DNA, the CDR3 is TGTGCCAGCAGCTTGTCAGTGGGAGGGGGATACAATGAGCAGTTCTTC. Its translation: CASSLSVGGGYNEQFF.

DNA for the CDR3: TGTGCCAGCAGCCTCGGGGTGATCACAGATACGCAGTATTTT. It codes for CASSLGVITDTQYF. This chain uses TRBV11-2 with TRBJ2-3, with D perhaps matching TRBD2 (5 bases). Germline V gives CDR1 SGHAT, CDR2 FQNNGV. This CDR3 is built from 14 residues. Trimming shortened V by 5 bases and J by 2 bases, and 11 bases separated the two germline ends.

J is TRBJ1-1 and V is TRBV5-1, with a tentative D call TRBD1 (6 bases). The CDR3 totals 13 residues. Germline CDR1 is SGHRS and CDR2 is YFSETQ. V was pared by 0 bases and J by 7 bases, with 10 bases between. CDR3 sequence: CASSLERQDEAFF. The CDR3 DNA reads as TGCGCCAGCAGCTTGGAACGACAGGATGAAGCTTTCTTT.

The rearrangement links TRBV3-1 (or the pseudogene TRBV3-2) to TRBJ1-2; tentative D call: TRBD1 (6 bases). V was shortened by 4 bases and J by 5 bases, with 17 bases between the two germline ends. This CDR3 contains 15 residues. Germline CDR1 is LGHDT and CDR2 is YNNKEL (reference sequence). Written as DNA, the CDR3 is TGTGCCAGCAGCCTCGGAGAGGGGGTCGGGTATGGCTACACCTTC. Translating gives CASSLGEGVGYGYTF.